These 24 T cell receptor beta chains were sequenced from one sample in a study of blood T cell repertoires in COVID-19. The repertoire was sequenced with immunoSEQ multiplex PCR; TCRdb's copy has only in-frame clones and lacks some. The repertoire holds about 200,000 clones, with about 85% as singletons. Material: peripheral blood. These receptor sequences come from a man aged 55 to 69 with active or convalescent COVID-19.

This chain joins TRBV5-1 and TRBJ2-5; 7 nucleotides match TRBD1. CDR3 length: 14 residues. With 0 bases clipped from V and 4 bases from J, the junction kept 3 bases outside the gene matches. Germline CDR1 is SGHRS and CDR2 is YFSETQ. CDR3 nucleotides: TGCGCCAGCAGCTTGGGACAGGGAATAGAGACCCAGTACTTC. Translated: CASSLGQGIETQYF.

The CDR3 nucleotides read TGTGCCAGCAGCTCACAGGGGGGCGGCTACACCTTC. As protein: CASSSQGGGYTF. The chain carries TRBV27 and TRBJ1-2, with TRBD1 matching over 8 bases. The V gene's germline CDR1 is MNHEY and CDR2 SMNVEV (reference sequence). The CDR3 loop spans 12 amino acids. V trimming: 6 bases; J trimming: 8 bases; junction bases outside the gene matches: 5.

This chain joins TRBV7-9 and TRBJ2-2; perhaps TRBD1 as D (6 bases). The length of the CDR3 is 14 residues. CDR1 is SEHNR and CDR2 is FQNEAQ in the germline V gene (reference sequence). V lost 3 bases to trimming and J lost 3 bases, with 8 bases between them. The CDR3 bases are TGTGCCAGCAGCTTCTACAGGGACACCGGGGAGCTGTTTTTT. Translation: CASSFYRDTGELFF.

V gene TRBV10-3 combines with J gene TRBJ2-1; 7 nucleotides match TRBD1. This CDR3 has 17 amino acids. The junction had 17 bases not matched to a gene; V was cut back by 6 bases and J by 6 bases. Per germline, CDR1 ENHRY and CDR2 SYGVKD. DNA of the CDR3: TGTGCCATCAGCGCCGGTGAAGGGGGCCGAGGGGGCAATGAGCAGTTCTTC. Protein sequence: CAISAGEGGRGGNEQFF.

The chain employs TRBV18 and TRBJ1-3; TRBD1 is a possible D gene (6 bases). The V gene's germline CDR1 is KGHSH and CDR2 LQKENI. The CDR3 has 15 residues. Trimming left V 2 bases short and J 2 bases short, with 10 bases between. This chain's CDR3 is CASSPRTEAGNTIYF. DNA for the CDR3: TGTGCCAGCTCACCAAGGACAGAGGCTGGAAACACCATATATTTT.

The rearrangement uses TRBV10-2 and TRBJ2-7, with 10 bases fitting TRBD1. Trimming cost V 6 bases and J 2 bases; bases outside gene matches: 4. Germline V gives CDR1 WSHSY, CDR2 SAAADI. The CDR3 extends over 14 amino acids. This CDR3 reads CASRGGTGAYEQYF. The CDR3 coding sequence is TGCGCCAGCAGGGGGGGGACAGGGGCCTACGAGCAGTACTTC.

V usage is TRBV5-1 and J usage is TRBJ1-6; 10 bases agree with TRBD1. The CDR3 consists of 14 residues. V shed 4 bases and J 8 bases; nucleotides not matched to a gene: 3. Germline CDR1 and CDR2: SGHRS and YFSETQ. CDR3 in amino acids: CASSTGQGYSPLHF. Here the CDR3 DNA reads TGCGCCAGCAGCACGGGACAGGGGTATTCACCCCTCCACTTT.

The chain is built from TRBV12-3 or TRBV12-4 and TRBJ2-1; TRBD2 is a possible D gene (5 bases). The CDR3 loop spans 12 amino acids. V was clipped by 3 bases and J by 8 bases, with 8 bases between them. CDR3 region: CASSLRAYEQFF. As DNA, the CDR3 is TGTGCCAGCAGTTTGAGGGCTTATGAGCAGTTCTTC.

DNA for the CDR3: TGTGCCATCAGTGAGGGCAGGTACCAAGAGACCCAGTACTTC. Its protein product is CAISEGRYQETQYF. This chain connects TRBV10-3 to TRBJ2-5; no firm D call. Germline lookup yields CDR1 ENHRY and CDR2 SYGVKD. V was cut by 2 bases and J by 0 bases, with 7 bases left in between. The CDR3 totals 14 residues.

The chain uses TRBV2 and TRBJ2-5, with a weak D call TRBD1 (5 bases). Trimming removed 7 bases from V and 4 bases from J, with 19 bases in between. In germline, CDR1 is SNHLY, CDR2 FYNNEI. This CDR3 region has 15 residues. CDR3 sequence: CASTGSGQGRETQYF. The CDR3 nucleotides read TGTGCCAGCACAGGGTCTGGGCAGGGCAGAGAGACCCAGTACTTC.

The chain couples TRBV10-3 to TRBJ2-7; the match to TRBD2 covers 8 bases. Germline V gives CDR1 ENHRY, CDR2 SYGVKD. The CDR3 length is 15 residues. J was trimmed by 0 bases and V by 2 bases; bases with no gene match: 3. CDR3: CAISESGGSSYEQYF. The CDR3 DNA follows: TGTGCCATCAGTGAGAGCGGGGGCAGCTCCTACGAGCAGTACTTC.

V is TRBV3-1 (or the pseudogene TRBV3-2) and J is TRBJ1-5; 7 bases line up with TRBD1. Per germline, CDR1 LGHDT and CDR2 YNNKEL (reference sequence). The CDR3 totals 19 residues. V shed 0 bases, J shed 0 bases, and the junction held 11 bases outside the gene matches. The DNA for the CDR3 is TGTGCCAGCAGCCAAGATGGGAGACAGGGAAGGTATAGCAATCAGCCCCAGCATTTT. Amino acids: CASSQDGRQGRYSNQPQHF.

The chain has TRBV5-4 and TRBJ1-1, with TRBD1 matching 9 bases. There are 15 residues in the CDR3. Germline CDR1 reads SGHNT; CDR2 reads YYREEE (reference sequence). Trimming at V came to 5 bases and at J to 4 bases, leaving 9 bases not matched to a gene. CDR3 sequence reads: CASRRSGQGSTEAFF. The CDR3 region has the DNA TGTGCCAGCAGACGTAGCGGACAGGGGAGCACTGAAGCTTTCTTT.

V and J are TRBV11-2 and TRBJ1-6, with 9 nucleotides matching TRBD1. The V and J ends lost 1 base and 8 bases, in that order; junction bases with no gene match: 6. This CDR3 is 16 amino acids long. Per the germline V gene, CDR1 is SGHAT and CDR2 is FQNNGV. The CDR3 DNA follows: TGTGCCAGCAGCTTAGCCCCACAGGGGGCCTATTCACCCCTCCACTTT. Protein: CASSLAPQGAYSPLHF.

This clone was seen only a few times. The CDR3 here is CASSQGIGGTYEQYF. Written as DNA, the CDR3 is TGTGCCAGCAGCCAAGGTATCGGGGGGACCTACGAGCAGTACTTC. V is TRBV4-2 and J is TRBJ2-7; 7 bases align to TRBD2. Germline V gene sequence: CDR1 LGHNA, CDR2 YNFKEQ. The CDR3 spans 15 residues. The ends lost 1 base at V and 2 bases at J; junction bases unmatched: 5.

This clone was seen a handful of times. This chain connects TRBV4-1 to TRBJ2-7, with 14 bases fitting TRBD2. The CDR3 contains 15 residues. Germline loops: CDR1 MGHRA, CDR2 YSYEKL. V trimming: 0 bases; J trimming: 6 bases; junction bases outside the gene matches: 1. The DNA of the CDR3 is TGCGCCAGCAGCCAAGAAGGGACTAGCGGGGGCGAGCAGTACTTC. This codes for CASSQEGTSGGEQYF.

The genes are TRBV18 and TRBJ2-2, with 8 bases identical to TRBD1. Germline-derived CDR1 and CDR2 are KGHSH and LQKENI. V shed 4 bases, J shed 1 base, and the junction held 5 bases outside the gene matches. CDR3 length equals 16 residues. This chain's CDR3 is CASSRPGTGNTGELFF. The DNA for the CDR3 is TGTGCCAGCTCACGACCCGGGACAGGGAACACCGGGGAGCTGTTTTTT.

J is TRBJ2-5 and V is TRBV7-9, with a tentative D call TRBD1 (6 bases). Germline lookup yields CDR1 SEHNR and CDR2 FQNEAQ (reference sequence). Trimming shortened V by 5 bases and J by 4 bases, and 17 bases separated the two germline ends. This CDR3 contains 15 residues. In DNA, the CDR3 is TGTGCCAGCAGCCGAAGTCCGGGACAAAGAGAGACCCAGTACTTC. It specifies CASSRSPGQRETQYF.

This chain joins TRBV27 and TRBJ2-5, with TRBD2 matching 11 bases. The CDR3 is made up of 16 amino acids. Germline CDR1 MNHEY, CDR2 SMNVEV (reference sequence). J gave up 5 bases and V 5 bases, and 10 bases lay outside the gene matches. CDR3 in DNA: TGTGCCAGCAGTCCATATAGCGGGGGGGCTCCCGAGACCCAGTACTTC. Its translation: CASSPYSGGAPETQYF.

The V and J genes are TRBV30 and TRBJ2-1; 11 nucleotides agree with TRBD1. V lost 1 base to trimming and J lost 7 bases; unmatched junction nucleotides: 9. CDR3 size: 16 residues. Germline V gene sequence: CDR1 GTSNPN, CDR2 SVGIG (reference sequence). In DNA, the CDR3 is TGTGCCTGGAGTGGGTACCGGGACAGGGGGGAGAATGAGCAGTTCTTC. It translates to CAWSGYRDRGENEQFF.

The V and J genes are TRBV7-9 and TRBJ1-6, with D possibly being TRBD1 (5 bases). CDR3 size: 13 residues. Germline V lookup: CDR1 SEHNR, CDR2 FQNEAQ (reference sequence). The V and J ends lost 2 bases and 7 bases respectively, with 6 bases between them. The CDR3 nucleotides read TGTGCCAGCAGCTTACGACAGAATTCACCCCTCCACTTT. Translation: CASSLRQNSPLHF. The variable domain in full, with the rest retrieved from reference TRBV7-9 and TRBJ1-6, is DTGVSQNPRHKITKRGQNVTFRCDPISEHNRLYWYRQTLGQGPEFLTYFQNEAQLEKSRLLSDRFSAERPKGSFSTLEIQRTEQGDSAMYLCASSLRQNSPLHFGNGTRLTVT.

J is TRBJ2-1 and V is TRBV4-1, with D possibly TRBD1 on 6 matching bases. Germline loops: CDR1 MGHRA, CDR2 YSYEKL. CDR3 length equals 13 residues. V lost 6 bases to trimming and J lost 9 bases, with 15 bases between them. The CDR3 nucleotides read TGCGCCAGCAGGCGTTTCCAGGGGAGTGAGCAGTTCTTC. Translated, it gives CASRRFQGSEQFF.

The CDR3 here is CASSLYYGGVGTDTQYF. DNA of the CDR3: TGTGCCAGCAGCTTATACTACGGGGGTGTCGGCACAGATACGCAGTATTTT. The chain recombines TRBV11-2 with TRBJ2-3; tentative D call: TRBD2 (6 bases). V was cut by 2 bases and J by 1 base, with 16 bases left in between. The CDR3 totals 17 residues. CDR1 and CDR2 from the germline V gene are SGHAT and FQNNGV. The entire variable domain, with the rest obtained from reference TRBV11-2 and TRBJ2-3, is as follows: EAGVAQSPRYKIIEKRQSVAFWCNPISGHATLYWYQQILGQGPKLLIQFQNNGVVDDSQLPKDRFSAERLKGVDSTLKIQPAKLEDSAVYLCASSLYYGGVGTDTQYFGPGTRLTVL.

The rearrangement joins TRBV2 to TRBJ2-1; the match to TRBD1 covers 9 bases. The V segment lost 5 bases and the J segment 6 bases; nucleotides outside the gene matches: 8. Germline V gene sequence: CDR1 SNHLY, CDR2 FYNNEI. The CDR3 loop spans 15 amino acids. The CDR3 is CASSRTGTGLNEQFF. In nucleotides, the CDR3 is TGTGCCAGCAGTCGGACCGGGACAGGGCTCAATGAGCAGTTCTTC.